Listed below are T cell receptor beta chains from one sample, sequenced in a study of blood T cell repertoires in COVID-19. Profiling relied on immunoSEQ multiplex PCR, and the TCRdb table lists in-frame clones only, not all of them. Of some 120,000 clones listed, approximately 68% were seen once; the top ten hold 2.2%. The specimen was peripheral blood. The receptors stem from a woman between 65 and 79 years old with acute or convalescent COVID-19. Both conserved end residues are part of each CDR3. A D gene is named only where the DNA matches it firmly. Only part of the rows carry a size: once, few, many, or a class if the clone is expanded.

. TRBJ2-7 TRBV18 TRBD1 CASSQGGQGLFGEQYF TGTGCCAGCTCACAAGGGGGACAGGGTTTATTCGGCGAGCAGTACTTC
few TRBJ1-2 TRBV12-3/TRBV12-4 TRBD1 CASSPGGDYGYTF TGTGCCAGCAGCCCAGGGGGCGACTATGGCTACACCTTC
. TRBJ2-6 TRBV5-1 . CASSLGSLSGANVLTF TGCGCCAGCAGCTTGGGGAGTCTCTCTGGGGCCAACGTCCTGACTTTC
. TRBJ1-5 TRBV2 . CASSDLGASNQPQHF TGTGCCAGCAGTGATTTAGGGGCGAGCAATCAGCCCCAGCATTTT
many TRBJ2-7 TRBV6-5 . CASRRQSYEQYF TGTGCCAGCAGAAGACAGTCCTACGAGCAGTACTTC
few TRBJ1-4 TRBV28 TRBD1 CASSLGGQGATEKLFF TGTGCCAGCAGTTTGGGGGGACAGGGGGCGACTGAAAAACTGTTTTTT
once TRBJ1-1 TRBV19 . CASTQGSTEAFF TGTGCCAGTACGCAGGGTTCTACTGAAGCTTTCTTT
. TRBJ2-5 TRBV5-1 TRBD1 CASSLTGEGETQYF TGCGCCAGCAGCTTGACAGGGGAAGGGGAGACCCAGTACTTC
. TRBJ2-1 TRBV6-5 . CASSIGGIEQFF TGTGCCAGCAGTATCGGCGGAATAGAGCAGTTCTTC
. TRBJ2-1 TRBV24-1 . CATSPRTGFSYNEQFF TGTGCCACCAGTCCCCGCACAGGTTTCTCCTACAATGAGCAGTTCTTC
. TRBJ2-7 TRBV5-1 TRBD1 CASSLVGTGPYEQYF TGCGCCAGCAGCTTGGTAGGGACAGGCCCCTACGAGCAGTACTTC
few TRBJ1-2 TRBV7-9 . CASSSRDAGLGGYTF TGTGCCAGCAGCTCCCGGGACGCGGGATTAGGTGGCTACACCTTC
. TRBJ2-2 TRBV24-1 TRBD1 CATSDYRGLGELFF TGTGCCACCAGTGACTACAGGGGGCTCGGGGAGCTGTTTTTT
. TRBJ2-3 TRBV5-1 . CASSLYRATDTQYF TGCGCCAGCAGCTTGTACAGGGCGACAGATACGCAGTATTTT
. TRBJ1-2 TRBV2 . CASSEEGGLNYGYTF TGTGCCAGCAGTGAAGAGGGCGGGCTGAACTATGGCTACACCTTC
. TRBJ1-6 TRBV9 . CASSVGPGNNSPLHF TGTGCCAGCAGCGTAGGGCCAGGGAATAATTCACCCCTCCACTTT
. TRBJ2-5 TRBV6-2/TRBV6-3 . CASSTRETQYF TGTGCCAGCAGTACGAGGGAGACCCAGTACTTC
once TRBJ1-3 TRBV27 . CASSISGQNSGNTIYF TGTGCCAGCAGTATCAGCGGCCAGAACTCTGGAAACACCATATATTTT
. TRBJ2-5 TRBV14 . CASSRQTLETQYF TGTGCCAGCAGCCGCCAAACTTTGGAGACCCAGTACTTC
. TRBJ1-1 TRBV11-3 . CASSLGTGNTEAFF TGTGCCAGCAGCTTAGGCACCGGGAACACTGAAGCTTTCTTT
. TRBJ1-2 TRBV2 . CARNIQGANYGYTF TGTGCCAGGAACATACAGGGAGCTAACTATGGCTACACCTTC
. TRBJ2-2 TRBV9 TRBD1 CASSSPKQGAVNTGELFF TGTGCCAGCAGCTCGCCGAAACAGGGGGCGGTGAACACCGGGGAACTGTTTTTT
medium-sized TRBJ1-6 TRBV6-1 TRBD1 CASSESVDRGSSPLHF TGTGCCAGCAGTGAATCTGTGGACAGGGGGAGTTCACCCCTCCACTTT
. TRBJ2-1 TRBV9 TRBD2 CASTKGLAVEQFF TGTGCCAGCACCAAGGGACTAGCGGTGGAGCAGTTCTTC
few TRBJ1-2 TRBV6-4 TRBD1 CASSASAGGNYGYTF TGTGCCAGCAGTGCCTCGGCAGGGGGGAACTATGGCTACACCTTC
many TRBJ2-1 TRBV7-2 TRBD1 CASSLGFGTGQFF TGTGCCAGCAGCTTAGGGTTCGGGACAGGGCAGTTCTTC
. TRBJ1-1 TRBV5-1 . CASSFKRETEAFF TGCGCCAGCAGCTTCAAGAGGGAGACTGAAGCTTTCTTT
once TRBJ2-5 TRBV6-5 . CASSNFGSQETQYF TGTGCCAGCAGTAATTTTGGCTCCCAAGAGACCCAGTACTTC
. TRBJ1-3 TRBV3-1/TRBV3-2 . CASLREGPGNTIYF TGTGCCAGTTTGAGGGAGGGCCCTGGAAACACCATATATTTT
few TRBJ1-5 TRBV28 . CASRRTNSNQPQHF TGTGCCAGCAGGCGGACTAATAGCAATCAGCCCCAGCATTTT
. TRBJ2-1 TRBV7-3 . CASSPRLEAEQFF TGTGCCAGCAGCCCACGGCTAGAGGCTGAGCAGTTCTTC
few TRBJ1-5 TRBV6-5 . CASRSTGMGNQPQHF TGTGCCAGCAGGTCAACAGGGATGGGCAATCAGCCCCAGCATTTT
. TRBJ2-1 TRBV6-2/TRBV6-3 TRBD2 CASSYMVPGTRGGNEQFF TGTGCCAGCAGTTACATGGTTCCCGGGACTAGGGGGGGGAATGAGCAGTTCTTC
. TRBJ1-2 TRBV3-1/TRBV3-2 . CASSQDSRQRGYTF TGTGCCAGCAGCCAAGATTCAAGGCAGCGTGGCTACACCTTC
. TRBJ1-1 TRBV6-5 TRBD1 CASRLPGQGSTEAFF TGTGCCAGCAGGCTTCCGGGACAGGGGTCCACTGAAGCTTTCTTT
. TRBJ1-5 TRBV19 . CASSLGLRGNQPQHF TGTGCCAGTAGTCTGGGGTTGCGGGGCAATCAGCCCCAGCATTTT
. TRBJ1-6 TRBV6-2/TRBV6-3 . CASSQSNYNSPLHF TGTGCCAGCAGCCAGAGTAACTATAATTCACCCCTCCACTTT
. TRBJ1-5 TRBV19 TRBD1 CASSIVGQARRLNQPQHF TGTGCCAGTAGTATAGTAGGACAGGCTCGACGACTTAATCAGCCCCAGCATTTT
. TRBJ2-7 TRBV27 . CASSFRGGGGYEQYF TGTGCCAGCAGTTTTAGAGGGGGTGGGGGCTACGAGCAGTACTTC
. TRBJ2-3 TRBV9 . CASSVGGVTDTQYF TGTGCCAGCAGCGTAGGGGGGGTCACAGATACGCAGTATTTT
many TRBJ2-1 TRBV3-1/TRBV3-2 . CASSQASIHEQFF TGTGCCAGCAGCCAGGCTAGTATCCATGAGCAGTTCTTC
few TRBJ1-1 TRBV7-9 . CASSLDHFEAFF TGTGCCAGCAGCTTAGATCACTTTGAAGCTTTCTTT
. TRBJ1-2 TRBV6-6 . CASSPTANYGYTF TGTGCCAGCAGTCCGACAGCTAACTATGGCTACACCTTC
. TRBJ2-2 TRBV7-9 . CASSLLQGDLGELFF TGTGCCAGCAGCTTATTACAGGGTGACCTCGGGGAGCTGTTTTTT
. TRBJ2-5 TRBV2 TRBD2 CASSEMAGGRETQYF TGTGCCAGCAGTGAGATGGCGGGAGGAAGAGAGACCCAGTACTTC
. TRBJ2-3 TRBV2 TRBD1 CASSSPGQQRFRAGTDTQYF TGTGCCAGCAGTTCACCGGGACAGCAACGCTTCCGTGCTGGCACAGATACGCAGTATTTT